Listed here is a single TCR beta chain. This entry is derived from a study of blood T cells in healthy people across ages. Trimming left V 4 bases short and J 7 bases short, with 14 bases between. CDR1 and CDR2 (germline): KGHSH, LQKENI. There are 13 residues in the CDR3. The authors ran a second PCR of roughly 6 to 12 cycles using a sample-barcoded 5' primer and a J-beta primer mix. TCRdb recomputed calls from the 5' RACE reads with MiXCR, one row per CDR3 protein. This table holds 1,500,000 or so distinct CDR3 sequences, around 59% found once. This TCR derives from a man aged 18-30 years in good health. Sequenced material: blood. The chain links TRBV18 to TRBJ2-7; D is uncertain. The CDR3 sequence is CASSLKSEGEQYF. The DNA of the CDR3 is TGTGCCAGCTCACTTAAGAGCGAAGGGGAGCAGTACTTC.